These 3 T cell receptor beta chains came from one sample sequenced in a study of shared clonotypes between healthy human individuals. Repertoires were generated with immunoSEQ multiplex PCR, while TCRdb's copy carries only in-frame clones and drops some. The sample has over 850,000 clones, around 82% seen once. The source material was memory CD4+ T cells from PBMCs. As for subset: CD45RA-negative fraction. Receptor source: a man younger than 35 in good health. Some clones in this sample may be carry-over from other donors' samples.

The chain links TRBV7-8 to TRBJ2-7; 9 bases match TRBD1. V lost 6 bases and J lost 3; bases outside the gene matches: 6. Per the germline V gene, CDR1 is SGHVS and CDR2 is FQNEAQ. This CDR3 is 14 amino acids long. The CDR3 sequence is CASRQPGQGYEQYF. The CDR3 DNA is TGTGCCAGCAGGCAACCGGGACAGGGCTACGAGCAGTACTTC. The full variable domain, completed using reference TRBV7-8 and TRBJ2-7, is GAGVSQSPRYKVAKRGQDVALRCDPISGHVSLFWYQQALGQGPEFLTYFQNEAQLDKSGLPSDRFFAERPEGSVSTLKIQRTQQEDSAVYLCASRQPGQGYEQYFGPGTRLTVT.

V and J are TRBV6-5 and TRBJ2-1; 9 bases fit TRBD1. CDR1 MNHEY and CDR2 SVGAGI come from the germline V gene. The CDR3 totals 15 residues. With 5 bases clipped from V and 7 bases from J, the junction kept 9 bases outside the gene matches. CDR3 region: CASSRKTGGSNEQFF. The CDR3 bases are TGTGCCAGCAGTAGAAAGACAGGGGGGTCGAATGAGCAGTTCTTC.

The chain recombines TRBV18 with TRBJ1-2, with D possibly matching TRBD1 (5 bases). The CDR3 is made up of 18 amino acids. V was trimmed by 2 bases and J by 4 bases, leaving 23 bases between them. CDR1 is KGHSH, CDR2 LQKENI, per germline. CDR3 coding DNA: TGTGCCAGCTCACCATCTTCAGGGACGGAACAATTCAGCTATGGCTACACCTTC. This translates into CASSPSSGTEQFSYGYTF.